This TCR beta chain was sequenced in a study of Tregs in tolerant kidney transplant recipients. A word on this clone: Its specificity is not known. The CDR3 is cut off 3 residues early in the read; its end comes from the germline J gene.

Using immunoSEQ multiplex PCR, the repertoire was profiled, and TCRdb retains in-frame clones only, with some absent. In total, the table holds fewer than 55,000 clones. Findings of the study overall: Expanding Tregs on activated donor B cells appeared to best identify donor-specific TCRbeta clones. Biological reproducibility was not directly addressed in this study.

Thawed PBMCs were FACS-sorted into unstimulated CD4+CD25+CD127- regulatory T cells, CD4+CD25- non-regulatory cells, CD4 and CD8 cells. CDR3 length: 15 residues. CDR1 SGHVS and CDR2 FNYEAQ come from the germline V gene. Trimming cost V 5 bases and J 1 base; bases outside gene matches: 6. The sample was CD4+ T cells from blood, taken before the transplant. The V and J genes are TRBV7-6 and TRBJ2-3, with TRBD2 matching 7 bases. The clonotype was recovered from a human donor who received a combined kidney and bone marrow transplant. The CDR3 protein is CASSPGTTGTDTQYF. The sequenced CDR3 bases are TGTGCCAGCAGCCCCGGGACTACCGGCACAGATACG. The full variable domain, in which reference TRBV7-6 and TRBJ2-3 provide the parts outside the CDR3, is GAGVSQSPRYKVTKRGQDVALRCDPISGHVSLYWYRQALGQGPEFLTYFNYEAQQDKSGLPNDRFSAERPEGSISTLTIQRTEQRDSAMYRCASSPGTTGTDTQYFGPGTRLTVL.